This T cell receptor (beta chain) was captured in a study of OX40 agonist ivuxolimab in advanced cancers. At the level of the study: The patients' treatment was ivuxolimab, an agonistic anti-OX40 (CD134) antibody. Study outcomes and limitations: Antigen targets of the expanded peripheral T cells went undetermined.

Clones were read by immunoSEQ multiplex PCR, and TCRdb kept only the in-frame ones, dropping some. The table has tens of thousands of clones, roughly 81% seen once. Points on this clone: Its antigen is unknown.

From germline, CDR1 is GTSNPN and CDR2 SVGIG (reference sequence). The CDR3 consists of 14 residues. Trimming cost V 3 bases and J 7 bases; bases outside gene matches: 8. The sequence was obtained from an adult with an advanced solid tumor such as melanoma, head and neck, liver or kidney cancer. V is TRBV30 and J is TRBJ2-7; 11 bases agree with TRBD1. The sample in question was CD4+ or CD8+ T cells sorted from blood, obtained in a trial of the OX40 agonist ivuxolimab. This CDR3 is CAWSQGQGVSEQYF. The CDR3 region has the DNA TGTGCCTGGAGCCAGGGACAGGGGGTTTCGGAGCAGTACTTC.